A single sample gave rise to the 4 T cell receptor beta chains below, sequenced in a study of early T cells in non-severe SARS-CoV-2 infection. TCRdb reprocessed the 5' RACE reads via MiXCR and lists one record per CDR3 protein. The repertoire includes tens of thousands of distinct CDR3 sequences, around 11% of them detected once, and roughly 6.8% sits in the top ten. The sample taken for sequencing was whole blood. These receptors were obtained from an adult who was a healthcare worker with PCR-confirmed SARS-CoV-2 infection or an uninfected control (not recorded which).

The gene calls are TRBV12-3 or TRBV12-4 and TRBJ2-3, with D tentatively TRBD2 (6 bases). Deletions cut 8 bases from V and 0 bases from J, with 12 bases between. The CDR3 is made up of 14 amino acids. This CDR3 is CASRETRSTDTQYF. CDR3 nucleotide sequence: TGTGCCAGCCGGGAGACCCGCAGCACAGATACGCAGTATTTT.

This clonotype was detected a few times. This sequence joins TRBV6-1 and TRBJ2-1, with 7 bases fitting TRBD2. CDR3 length: 14 amino acids. In germline, CDR1 is MNHNS, CDR2 SASEGT. V lost 5 bases and J lost 5; bases outside the gene matches: 6. The CDR3 region is CASSTGTTNNEQFF. The CDR3 DNA is TGTGCCAGCAGTACCGGGACTACCAACAATGAGCAGTTCTTC.

Details on this clonotype: A much larger clone lies one base from this, so it may be a read error. The chain has TRBV14 and TRBJ2-3, with D maybe TRBD2 (6 bases). CDR3 size: 16 residues. Trimming took off 0 bases at V and 4 bases at J, with 14 bases between the two ends. CDR1 and CDR2 (germline): SGHDN, FVKESK. The CDR3 spells CASSQDCTGVPDTQYF. The CDR3 nucleotides read TGTGCCAGCAGCCAAGATTGCACGGGAGTCCCAGATACGCAGTATTTT.

This clonotype showed up many times. The gene calls are TRBV5-1 and TRBJ1-1; no definite D call. Germline lookup yields CDR1 SGHRS and CDR2 YFSETQ. V was cut by 4 bases and J by 1 base, with 11 bases left in between. CDR3 length: 14 residues. CDR3 protein: CASSRTIQNTEAFF. The DNA for the CDR3 is TGCGCCAGCAGCAGAACTATCCAGAACACTGAAGCTTTCTTT. Full variable domain (missing parts from reference TRBV5-1 and TRBJ1-1): KAGVTQTPRYLIKTRGQQVTLSCSPISGHRSVSWYQQTPGQGLQFLFEYFSETQRNKGNFPGRFSGRQFSNSRSEMNVSTLELGDSALYLCASSRTIQNTEAFFGQGTRLTVV.